This T cell receptor (beta chain) derives from a study of blood T cell repertoires in COVID-19. Sequencing was performed with immunoSEQ multiplex PCR; in TCRdb, only in-frame clones are kept and a portion is missing. The data contain about 240,000 clones, 80% to 85% of them singletons. Germline V gene lookup returns CDR1 KGHSH and CDR2 LQKENI. V lost 8 bases and J lost 0; bases outside the gene matches: 11. The CDR3 consists of 17 residues. The chain joins TRBV18 to TRBJ2-2, with TRBD1 matching over 8 bases. The source material was peripheral blood. The sequence was obtained from a woman aged 18 to 35 with acute or convalescent COVID-19. This CDR3 reads CASPKQGGETNTGELFF. In nucleotides, the CDR3 is TGTGCCAGCCCCAAACAGGGGGGCGAAACGAACACCGGGGAGCTGTTTTTT.